This is a list of T cell receptor beta chains from one sample in a study of blood T cells in healthy people across ages. TCRdb processed the 5' RACE reads anew with MiXCR; each CDR3 protein has one entry. The sample has over a million distinct CDR3 sequences, roughly a quarter seen once. This sample was also put to use in a study of T cells of mothers and their children.

The sample taken for sequencing was blood. Every receptor here comes from a girl aged 2 to 10 in good health. CDR3s include the opening cysteine and the closing phenylalanine or tryptophan. Fields, in order: V gene, J gene, CDR3 protein.

v_gene: TRBV7-3
j_gene: TRBJ2-1
CDR3aa: CASSFVGATTDEQFF

v_gene: TRBV7-3
j_gene: TRBJ2-2
CDR3aa: CASRSGAGELFF

v_gene: TRBV7-3
j_gene: TRBJ1-3
CDR3aa: CASSLGPPGANGNTIYF

v_gene: TRBV13
j_gene: TRBJ1-4
CDR3aa: CASSPDPGGEKLFF

v_gene: TRBV6-1
j_gene: TRBJ2-1
CDR3aa: CASSGQGARYNEQFF

v_gene: TRBV20-1
j_gene: TRBJ1-4
CDR3aa: CSARDQGEKLFF

v_gene: TRBV5-6
j_gene: -
CDR3aa: CASSSAGTSVYNEQFF

v_gene: TRBV5-1
j_gene: TRBJ2-5
CDR3aa: CASSLEGWQETQYF

v_gene: TRBV20-1
j_gene: TRBJ2-1
CDR3aa: CSAGDRAWEQFF

v_gene: TRBV6-6
j_gene: TRBJ2-4
CDR3aa: CASSPPPGLGAIQYF

v_gene: TRBV12-3/TRBV12-4
j_gene: TRBJ2-5
CDR3aa: CASSLALIVGEETQYF

v_gene: TRBV6-4
j_gene: TRBJ2-2
CDR3aa: CASSESGDTGELFF

v_gene: TRBV29-1
j_gene: TRBJ1-2
CDR3aa: CSPSTGRAYGYTF

v_gene: TRBV7-2
j_gene: -
CDR3aa: CASSLHGSDEQFF

v_gene: TRBV10-3
j_gene: TRBJ1-1
CDR3aa: CAISESSAAEAFF

v_gene: TRBV29-1
j_gene: TRBJ2-2
CDR3aa: CSVEEGTGGTGELFF

v_gene: TRBV7-4
j_gene: TRBJ2-7
CDR3aa: CASSLYVAGRPSTYYEQYF

v_gene: TRBV24-1
j_gene: TRBJ1-2
CDR3aa: CATSDWTINYGYTF

v_gene: TRBV5-6
j_gene: TRBJ2-1
CDR3aa: CASSSPRTGGWGEQFF

v_gene: TRBV7-9
j_gene: TRBJ2-1
CDR3aa: CASGAIGFNEQFF

v_gene: TRBV6-1
j_gene: TRBJ2-3
CDR3aa: CASSEHLLRTTDTQYF

v_gene: TRBV12-3/TRBV12-4
j_gene: TRBJ2-7
CDR3aa: CASSFAGSGQYF

v_gene: TRBV5-6
j_gene: TRBJ2-5
CDR3aa: CASSWGGRGETQYF

v_gene: TRBV6-2/TRBV6-3
j_gene: TRBJ1-2
CDR3aa: CASSYGWTGYTF

v_gene: TRBV7-9
j_gene: TRBJ2-5
CDR3aa: CASSLKPGQQEAQYF

v_gene: TRBV2
j_gene: TRBJ2-1
CDR3aa: CASSASGGFNEQFF

v_gene: TRBV10-2
j_gene: TRBJ2-1
CDR3aa: CASSPDPDNEQFF

v_gene: TRBV3-1
j_gene: TRBJ2-1
CDR3aa: CASSQVGAGTNEQFF